The 12 T cell receptor beta chains reported below all come from one sample, sequenced in a study of cytomegalovirus exposure and HLA in healthy donors. The primer mix had 60 Vbeta and 13 Jbeta primers. The repertoire was sequenced with immunoSEQ multiplex PCR; TCRdb's copy has only in-frame clones and lacks some. The sample shows 110,000 to 150,000 clones, around 79% of them seen only once. Specimen: PBMCs. These receptor sequences come from a male donor in good health and CMV-seronegative.

CDR3 nucleotides: TGCGCCAGCAGTGACAGGGGAGGTGGCTACACCTTC. Its protein product is CASSDRGGGYTF. The chain combines TRBV5-1 with TRBJ1-2; 8 nucleotides align to TRBD1. Per germline, CDR1 SGHRS and CDR2 YFSETQ. The ends lost 5 bases at V and 7 bases at J; junction bases unmatched: 4. This CDR3 region has 12 residues.

V usage is TRBV13 and J usage is TRBJ1-2; the match to TRBD1 covers 10 bases. J was trimmed by 7 bases and V by 3 bases; bases with no gene match: 2. The CDR3 loop spans 13 amino acids. Looked up from germline, CDR1 is PRHDT and CDR2 is FYEKMQ (reference sequence). The CDR3 spells CASSLDRGAGYTF. The CDR3 DNA follows: TGTGCCAGCAGCTTGGACAGGGGGGCTGGCTACACCTTC.

This rearrangement joins TRBV4-3 to TRBJ1-5, with D possibly being TRBD1 (6 bases). Germline lookup yields CDR1 LGHNA and CDR2 YSLEER. This CDR3 is 14 amino acids long. V lost 3 bases, J lost 7 bases, and 13 bases lay in between. The CDR3 DNA reads TGCGCCAGCAGCCAGGTACAGGGCCAACAGCCCCAGCATTTT. Its protein product is CASSQVQGQQPQHF.

This clone was counted between two and nine times. V usage is TRBV25-1 and J usage is TRBJ2-1, with 7 bases that match TRBD1. This CDR3 has 17 residues. V trimming: 2 bases; J trimming: 5 bases; junction bases outside the gene matches: 12. CDR1 is MGHDK and CDR2 is SYGVNS in the germline V gene. CDR3 amino acids: CASSEISNRGLDNEQFF. CDR3 DNA sequence: TGTGCCAGCAGTGAAATATCAAACAGGGGTTTGGACAATGAGCAGTTCTTC.

The chain combines TRBV4-1 with TRBJ2-1, with 9 bases identical to TRBD2. The V segment lost 0 bases and the J segment 1 base; nucleotides outside the gene matches: 13. Germline CDR1 and CDR2: MGHRA and YSYEKL. The CDR3 runs 20 residues. CDR3 DNA sequence: TGCGCCAGCAGCCAAGATCCCCTAGCGGGGCCGATTAGATCCTACAATGAGCAGTTCTTC. This encodes CASSQDPLAGPIRSYNEQFF.

This chain uses TRBV7-9 with TRBJ2-2; 8 nucleotides match TRBD1. The J segment lost 5 bases and the V segment lost 5 bases, leaving 7 bases of the junction unmatched. The CDR3 extends over 15 amino acids. Germline V CDR1 and CDR2: SEHNR, FQNEAQ (reference sequence). CDR3 nucleotides: TGTGCCAGCAGCCCGAGGACAGGGTTGACCGGGGAGCTGTTTTTT. Encoded protein: CASSPRTGLTGELFF.

The chain uses TRBV18 and TRBJ2-2; D is unresolved. Germline assignment: CDR1 KGHSH and CDR2 LQKENI. The CDR3 length is 14 residues. V dropped 3 bases and J dropped 5 bases, with 10 bases sitting between them. CDR3 bases: TGTGCCAGCTCACCTGACACGCTAACCGGGGAGCTGTTTTTT. It encodes CASSPDTLTGELFF.

This clone was seen a few times. This chain links TRBV6-1 with TRBJ2-3; D may be TRBD2 (6 bases). There are 17 residues in the CDR3. V was clipped by 0 bases and J by 4 bases, with 17 bases between them. The V gene's germline CDR1 is MNHNS and CDR2 SASEGT. CDR3 bases: TGTGCCAGCAGTGAAGCGTTAGACGCGGGACTCTCAGATACGCAGTATTTT. It yields the protein CASSEALDAGLSDTQYF.

This clone was seen more than once but under ten times. The J gene is TRBJ2-7, the V gene TRBV11-2, with D unresolved. Trimming removed 5 bases at V and 2 bases at J, with 10 bases between. Germline CDR1 and CDR2: SGHAT and FQNNGV. The CDR3 sequence is 13 residues long. CDR3 region: CASSTPRAYEQYF. Here the CDR3 DNA reads TGTGCCAGCAGCACGCCCCGCGCCTACGAGCAGTACTTC.

This clone was counted a few times. The chain recombines TRBV13 with TRBJ1-2; perhaps TRBD1 as D (6 bases). The CDR3 is 13 residues long. In germline, CDR1 is PRHDT, CDR2 FYEKMQ (reference sequence). Trimming cost V 5 bases and J 5 bases, with 12 bases left between them. The CDR3: CASSLNRAYGYTF. In DNA, the CDR3 is TGTGCCAGCAGCCTAAACAGGGCTTATGGCTACACCTTC.

The DNA of the CDR3 is TGCAGCACGGCATTGAGGGGAATGACAGGGGATTACAATGAGCAGTTCTTC. It encodes CSTALRGMTGDYNEQFF. V and J are TRBV29-1 and TRBJ2-1, with 8 positions matching TRBD1. The CDR3 length is 17 residues. CDR1 and CDR2 (germline): SQVTM, ANQGSEA. With 8 bases clipped from V and 4 bases from J, the junction kept 19 bases outside the gene matches.

This chain connects TRBV4-3 to TRBJ2-7, with D possibly TRBD1 on 5 matching bases. The V end lost 1 base, the J end lost 2 bases, and 12 bases lay between the germline ends. The CDR3 extends over 15 amino acids. CDR1 LGHNA and CDR2 YSLEER come from the germline V gene. The CDR3 loop reads CASSQVVGATYEQYF. CDR3 nucleotides: TGCGCCAGCAGCCAAGTAGTAGGGGCGACCTACGAGCAGTACTTC.